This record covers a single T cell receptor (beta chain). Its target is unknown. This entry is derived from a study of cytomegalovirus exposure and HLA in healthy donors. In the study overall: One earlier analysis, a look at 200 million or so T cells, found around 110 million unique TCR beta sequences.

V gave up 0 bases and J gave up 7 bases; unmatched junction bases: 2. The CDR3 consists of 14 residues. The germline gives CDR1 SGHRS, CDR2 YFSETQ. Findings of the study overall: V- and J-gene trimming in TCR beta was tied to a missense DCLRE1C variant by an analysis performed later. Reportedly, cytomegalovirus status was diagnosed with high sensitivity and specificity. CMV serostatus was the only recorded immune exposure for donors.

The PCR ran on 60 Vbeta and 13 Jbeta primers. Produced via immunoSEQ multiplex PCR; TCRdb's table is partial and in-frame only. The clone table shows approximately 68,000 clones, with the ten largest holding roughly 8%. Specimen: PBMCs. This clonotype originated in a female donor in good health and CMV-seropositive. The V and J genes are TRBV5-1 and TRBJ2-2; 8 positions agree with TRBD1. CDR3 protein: CASSLGQGLGELFF. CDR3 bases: TGCGCCAGCAGCTTGGGACAGGGGCTCGGGGAGCTGTTTTTT.